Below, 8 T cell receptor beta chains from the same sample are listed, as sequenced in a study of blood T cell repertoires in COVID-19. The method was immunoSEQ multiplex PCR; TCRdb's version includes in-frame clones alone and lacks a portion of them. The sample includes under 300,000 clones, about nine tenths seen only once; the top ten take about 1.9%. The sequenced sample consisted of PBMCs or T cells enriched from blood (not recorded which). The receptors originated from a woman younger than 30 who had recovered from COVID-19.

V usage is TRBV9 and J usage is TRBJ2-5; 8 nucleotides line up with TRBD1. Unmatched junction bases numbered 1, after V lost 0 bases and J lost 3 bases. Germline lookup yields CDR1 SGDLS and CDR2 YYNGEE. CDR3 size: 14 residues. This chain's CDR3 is CASSVAGGKETQYF. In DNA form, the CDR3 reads TGTGCCAGCAGCGTAGCAGGGGGCAAAGAGACCCAGTACTTC.

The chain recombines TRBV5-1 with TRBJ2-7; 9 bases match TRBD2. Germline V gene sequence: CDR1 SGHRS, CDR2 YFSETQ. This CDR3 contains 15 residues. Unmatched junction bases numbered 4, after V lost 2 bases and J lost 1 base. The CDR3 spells CASSFSSGESYEQYF. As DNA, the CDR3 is TGCGCCAGCAGCTTCTCTAGCGGGGAGTCCTACGAGCAGTACTTC.

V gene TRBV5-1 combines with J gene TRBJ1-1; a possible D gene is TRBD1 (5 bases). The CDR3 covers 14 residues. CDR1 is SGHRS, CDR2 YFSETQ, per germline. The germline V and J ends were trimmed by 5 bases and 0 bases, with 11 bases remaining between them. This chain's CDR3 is CASRRDLLNTEAFF. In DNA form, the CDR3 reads TGCGCCAGCAGGCGGGACCTCCTGAACACTGAAGCTTTCTTT.

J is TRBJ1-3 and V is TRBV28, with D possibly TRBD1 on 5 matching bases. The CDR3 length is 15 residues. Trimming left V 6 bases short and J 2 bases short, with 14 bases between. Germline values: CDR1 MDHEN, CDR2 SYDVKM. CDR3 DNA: TGTGCCAGCAGGTTAACAGGTTTACCTGGAAACACCATATATTTT. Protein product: CASRLTGLPGNTIYF.

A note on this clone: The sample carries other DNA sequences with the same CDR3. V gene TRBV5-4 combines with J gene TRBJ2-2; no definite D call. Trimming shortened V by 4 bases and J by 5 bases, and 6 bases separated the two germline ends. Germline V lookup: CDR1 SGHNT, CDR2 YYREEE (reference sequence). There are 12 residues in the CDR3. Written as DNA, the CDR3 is TGTGCCAGCAGCCTCGCGACCGGGGAGCTGTTTTTT. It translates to CASSLATGELFF. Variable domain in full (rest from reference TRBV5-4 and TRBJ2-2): ETGVTQSPTHLIKTRGQQVTLRCSSQSGHNTVSWYQQALGQGPQFIFQYYREEENGRGNFPPRFSGLQFPNYSSELNVNALELDDSALYLCASSLATGELFFGEGSRLTVL.

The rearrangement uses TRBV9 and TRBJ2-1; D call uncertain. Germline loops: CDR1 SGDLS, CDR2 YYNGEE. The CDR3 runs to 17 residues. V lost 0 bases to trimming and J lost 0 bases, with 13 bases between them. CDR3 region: CASSVGEKFSSYNEQFF. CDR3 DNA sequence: TGTGCCAGCAGCGTAGGAGAGAAATTTAGCTCCTACAATGAGCAGTTCTTC.

The CDR3 sequence is CASSFPGQKETQYF. Here the CDR3 DNA reads TGTGCCAGCAGTTTTCCGGGACAGAAAGAGACCCAGTACTTC. The genes are TRBV6-2 or TRBV6-3 and TRBJ2-5, with 7 positions matching TRBD1. CDR1 is MNHEY, CDR2 SVGEGT, per germline. This CDR3 region has 14 residues. V shed 4 bases, J shed 3 bases, and the junction held 5 bases outside the gene matches.

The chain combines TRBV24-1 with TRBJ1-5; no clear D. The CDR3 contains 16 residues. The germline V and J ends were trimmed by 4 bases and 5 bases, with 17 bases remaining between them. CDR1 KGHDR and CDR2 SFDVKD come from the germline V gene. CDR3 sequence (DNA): TGTGCCACCAGTGACTCGGACGCAGGCGGGTATCAGCCCCAGCATTTT. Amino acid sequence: CATSDSDAGGYQPQHF.